This is a list of T cell receptor beta chains from one sample in a study of T cell repertoires in cytomegalovirus infection. These receptors have no identified antigens. TCRdb fed the reads into MiXCR, producing one record per CDR3 protein. The table lists 750,000 to 900,000 distinct CDR3 sequences, roughly 29% of them singletons. The source was cultured CD8+ T cells from PBMCs, collected from culture after CMV antigen stimulation. Receptors originate from a human donor in good health (CMV status not recorded). Some clones in this sample may be carry-over from other donors' samples. The CDR3 runs from the conserved cysteine through the conserved F or W. A D gene is named only where the DNA matches it firmly. The size of a clone is reported for some rows only, either as once, few or many, or as a class for expanded clones.

>15|NA|TRBV9|TRBJ1-4|NA
TGTGCCAGCAGCGTGGATGATGCAACTAATGAAAAACTGTTTTTT
CASSVDDATNEKLFF
>15|TRBD2|TRBV24-1|TRBJ2-1|few
TGTGCCACCAGTGCCCTGACTAGCGCCGGGGATGAGCAGTTCTTC
CATSALTSAGDEQFF
>12|NA|TRBV7-3|TRBJ2-1|NA
TGTGCCAGCAGCTTCCAAAACAATGAGCAGTTCTTC
CASSFQNNEQFF
>14|NA|TRBV20-1|TRBJ1-2|NA
TGCAGTGCTAGAGATCGTCGACAGACCTATGGCTACACCTTC
CSARDRRQTYGYTF
>16|NA|TRBV27|TRBJ2-1|NA
TGTGCCAGCAGTAGAATAGCAGACCCTTCCTACAATGAGCAGTTCTTC
CASSRIADPSYNEQFF
>20|NA|TRBV6-6|TRBJ1-1|NA
TGTGCCAGCAGTTACTCGATGGTGGTACTTGGTGCAGGGGAGAACACTGAAGCTTTCTTT
CASSYSMVVLGAGENTEAFF
>15|NA|TRBV20-1|TRBJ1-3|once
TGCAGTGCTAGAGACCGTGGGACATTCGGGAACACCATATATTTT
CSARDRGTFGNTIYF
>14|NA|TRBV12-3/TRBV12-4|TRBJ1-1|NA
TGTGCCAGCAGTTTGTACTCCCAGGGCACTGAAGCTTTCTTT
CASSLYSQGTEAFF
>15|NA|TRBV27|TRBJ1-4|many
TGTGCCAGCAGGGGGTCTGCCGCAACTAATGAAAAACTGTTTTTT
CASRGSAATNEKLFF
>13|NA|TRBV29-1|TRBJ1-1|NA
TGCAGCGTGACAGTTCGGGGGAACACTGAAGCTTTCTTT
CSVTVRGNTEAFF
>14|TRBD1|TRBV19|TRBJ2-2|many
TGTGCCAGTAAAGGGGACAGCACCTACGGGGAGCTGTTTTTT
CASKGDSTYGELFF
>11|NA|TRBV20-1|TRBJ1-2|NA
TGCAGTGCTAGAGACTCATATGGCTACACCTTC
CSARDSYGYTF
>14|TRBD1|TRBV7-6|TRBJ1-1|few
TGTGCCAGCAGCTCTAAGACAGGGTTGCCTGGCGCTTTCTTT
CASSSKTGLPGAFF
>11|NA|TRBV20-1|TRBJ2-3|once
TGCAGTGCTAGCACCGGTTCACCGCAGTATTTT
CSASTGSPQYF
>14|NA|TRBV6-1|TRBJ1-6|NA
TGTGCCAGCGATAAGGGGCTGGGGAATTCACCCCTCCACTTT
CASDKGLGNSPLHF
>14|NA|TRBV7-6|TRBJ1-2|many
TGTGCCAGCAGCCCGGGGGTGGGGGCACATGGCTACACCTTC
CASSPGVGAHGYTF
>14|NA|TRBV19|TRBJ1-2|NA
TGTGCCAGTACCGTCACGGGGGGGAGATATGGCTACACCTTC
CASTVTGGRYGYTF
>13|NA|TRBV5-4|TRBJ2-2|NA
TGTGCCAGCTTCGGGACTTACACCGGGGAGCTGTTTTTT
CASFGTYTGELFF
>14|NA|TRBV14|TRBJ2-1|few
TGTGCCAGCAGCCAGGGGAGGAGATACAATGAGCAGTTCTTC
CASSQGRRYNEQFF
>16|TRBD2|TRBV7-6|TRBJ2-3|few
TGTGCCAGCAGCTTAGCGCTCGGCGGGGGGGCGGATACGCAGTATTTT
CASSLALGGGADTQYF
>15|NA|TRBV4-3|TRBJ2-2|few
TGCGCCAGCAGCCAAGTCGGGGACCCTAGCGGGGAGCTGTTTTTT
CASSQVGDPSGELFF
>14|NA|TRBV20-1|TRBJ2-3|many
TGCAGTGCTAGTACGGTTGCAGAAACAGATACGCAGTATTTT
CSASTVAETDTQYF
>15|TRBD1|TRBV14|TRBJ1-4|NA
TGTGCCAGCAGCCGAGTGGACAGGGTCGGCGAAAAACTGTTTTTT
CASSRVDRVGEKLFF